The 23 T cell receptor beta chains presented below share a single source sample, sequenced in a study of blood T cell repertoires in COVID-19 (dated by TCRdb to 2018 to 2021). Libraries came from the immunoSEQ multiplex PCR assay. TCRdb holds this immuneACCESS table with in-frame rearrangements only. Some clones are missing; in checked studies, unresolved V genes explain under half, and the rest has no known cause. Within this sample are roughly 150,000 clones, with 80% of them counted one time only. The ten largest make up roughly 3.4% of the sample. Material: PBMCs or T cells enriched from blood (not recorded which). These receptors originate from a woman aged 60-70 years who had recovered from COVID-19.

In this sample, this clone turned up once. CDR3 loop: CASSNLGGTEAFF. For the CDR3, the DNA is TGCGCCAGCAGCAATTTGGGCGGGACTGAAGCTTTCTTT. The chain couples TRBV5-1 to TRBJ1-1, with no clear D. V lost 4 bases, J lost 5 bases, and 12 bases lay in between. The CDR3 is 13 residues long. Germline CDR1 and CDR2: SGHRS and YFSETQ.

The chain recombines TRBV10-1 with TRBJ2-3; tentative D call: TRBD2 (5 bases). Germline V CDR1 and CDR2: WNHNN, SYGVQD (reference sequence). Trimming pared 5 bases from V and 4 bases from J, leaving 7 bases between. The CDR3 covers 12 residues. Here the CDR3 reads CASSSSSDTQYF. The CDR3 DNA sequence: TGCGCCAGCAGTTCTAGCTCAGATACGCAGTATTTT.

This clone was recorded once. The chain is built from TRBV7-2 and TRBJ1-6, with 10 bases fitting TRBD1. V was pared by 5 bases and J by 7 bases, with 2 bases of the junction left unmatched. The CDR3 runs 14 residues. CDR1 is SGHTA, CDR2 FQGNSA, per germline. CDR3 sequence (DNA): TGTGCCAGCAGCAAGACAGGGGGCAATTCACCCCTCCACTTT. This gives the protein CASSKTGGNSPLHF.

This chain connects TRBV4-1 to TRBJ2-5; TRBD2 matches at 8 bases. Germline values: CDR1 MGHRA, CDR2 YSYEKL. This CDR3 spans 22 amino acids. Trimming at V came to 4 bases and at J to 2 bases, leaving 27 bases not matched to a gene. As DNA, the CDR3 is TGCGCCAGCAGCCGCAAGCTTGGACGGGGGGGCCTAACCGACCCTTCACAAGAGACCCAGTACTTC. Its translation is CASSRKLGRGGLTDPSQETQYF.

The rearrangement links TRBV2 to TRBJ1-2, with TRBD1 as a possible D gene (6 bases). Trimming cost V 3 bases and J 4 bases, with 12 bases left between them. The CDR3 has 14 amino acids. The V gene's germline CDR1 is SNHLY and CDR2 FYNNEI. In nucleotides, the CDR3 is TGTGCCAGCAGTGATATAGGGACATCCTATGGCTACACCTTC. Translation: CASSDIGTSYGYTF.

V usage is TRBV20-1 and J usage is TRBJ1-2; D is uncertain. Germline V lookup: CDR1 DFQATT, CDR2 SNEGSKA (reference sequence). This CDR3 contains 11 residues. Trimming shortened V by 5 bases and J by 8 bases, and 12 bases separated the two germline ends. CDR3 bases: TGCAGTGCTGGCCAGGCGAAAGGCTACACCTTC. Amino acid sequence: CSAGQAKGYTF.

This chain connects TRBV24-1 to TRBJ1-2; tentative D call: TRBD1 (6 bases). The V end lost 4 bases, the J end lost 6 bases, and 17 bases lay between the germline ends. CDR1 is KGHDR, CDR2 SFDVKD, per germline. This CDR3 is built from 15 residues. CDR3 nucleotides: TGTGCCACCAGTGACAACAATGGAAGGACAGATGGCTACACCTTC. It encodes CATSDNNGRTDGYTF.

The DNA for the CDR3 is TGTGCCAGCTCACTCACAGGGACGGACACTGAAGCTTTCTTT. Its translation: CASSLTGTDTEAFF. The rearrangement joins TRBV18 to TRBJ1-1; possibly TRBD1 for D (6 bases). The V end was cut by 4 bases, the J end by 3 bases, with 12 bases between. The CDR3 runs to 14 residues. Germline V CDR1 and CDR2: KGHSH, LQKENI.

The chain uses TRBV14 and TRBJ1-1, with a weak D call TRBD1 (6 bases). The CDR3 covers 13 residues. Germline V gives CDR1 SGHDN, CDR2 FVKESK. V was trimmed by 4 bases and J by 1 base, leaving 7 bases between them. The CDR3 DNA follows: TGTGCCAGCAGCCTACAGGGGAACACTGAAGCTTTCTTT. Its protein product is CASSLQGNTEAFF.

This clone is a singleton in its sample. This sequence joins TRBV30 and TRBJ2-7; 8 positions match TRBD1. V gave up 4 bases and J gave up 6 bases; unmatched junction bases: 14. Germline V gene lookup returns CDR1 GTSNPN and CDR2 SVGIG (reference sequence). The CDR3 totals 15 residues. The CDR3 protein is CAWTISPQGASEQYF. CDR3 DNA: TGTGCCTGGACCATCTCCCCGCAGGGGGCTTCCGAGCAGTACTTC.

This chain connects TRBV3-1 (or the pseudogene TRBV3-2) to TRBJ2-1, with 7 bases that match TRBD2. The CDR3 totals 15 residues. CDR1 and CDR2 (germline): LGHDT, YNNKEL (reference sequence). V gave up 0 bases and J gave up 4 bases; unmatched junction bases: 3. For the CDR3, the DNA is TGTGCCAGCAGCCAAGACCGGGGGGTTTACAATGAGCAGTTCTTC. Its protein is CASSQDRGVYNEQFF.

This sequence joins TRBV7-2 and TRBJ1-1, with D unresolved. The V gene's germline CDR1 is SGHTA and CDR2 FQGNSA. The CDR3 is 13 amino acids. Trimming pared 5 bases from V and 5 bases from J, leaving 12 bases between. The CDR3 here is CASSDMVGTEAFF. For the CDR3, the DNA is TGTGCCAGCAGCGACATGGTTGGAACTGAAGCTTTCTTT.

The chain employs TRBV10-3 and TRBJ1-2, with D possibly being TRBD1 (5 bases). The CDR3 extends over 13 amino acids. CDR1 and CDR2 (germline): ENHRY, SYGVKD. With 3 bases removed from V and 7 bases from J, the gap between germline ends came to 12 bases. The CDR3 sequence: CAISDRVTGGYTF. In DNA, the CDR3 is TGTGCCATCAGTGACAGGGTGACGGGTGGCTACACCTTC.

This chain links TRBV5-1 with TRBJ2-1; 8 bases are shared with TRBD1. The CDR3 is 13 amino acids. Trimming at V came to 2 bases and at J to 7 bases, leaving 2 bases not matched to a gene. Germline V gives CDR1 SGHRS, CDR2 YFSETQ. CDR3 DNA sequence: TGCGCCAGCAGCTTACAGGGGGTAAATGAGCAGTTCTTC. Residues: CASSLQGVNEQFF. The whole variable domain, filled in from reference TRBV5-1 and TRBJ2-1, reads KAGVTQTPRYLIKTRGQQVTLSCSPISGHRSVSWYQQTPGQGLQFLFEYFSETQRNKGNFPGRFSGRQFSNSRSEMNVSTLELGDSALYLCASSLQGVNEQFFGPGTRLTVL.

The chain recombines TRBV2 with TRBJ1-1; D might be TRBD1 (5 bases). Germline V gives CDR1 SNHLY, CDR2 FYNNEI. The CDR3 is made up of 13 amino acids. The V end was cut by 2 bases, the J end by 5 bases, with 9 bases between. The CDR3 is CASSEQGGTEAFF. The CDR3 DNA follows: TGTGCCAGCAGTGAACAGGGTGGTACTGAAGCTTTCTTT.

The CDR3: CASSSSGYSTDTQYF. The CDR3 DNA sequence: TGTGCCAGCAGCTCGAGCGGTTACAGCACAGATACGCAGTATTTT. The V gene is TRBV7-8, the J gene TRBJ2-3; a weak D match, TRBD2 (5 bases). Per germline, CDR1 SGHVS and CDR2 FQNEAQ. V lost 4 bases and J 0 bases, leaving 11 bases between the germline ends. The CDR3 runs to 15 residues.

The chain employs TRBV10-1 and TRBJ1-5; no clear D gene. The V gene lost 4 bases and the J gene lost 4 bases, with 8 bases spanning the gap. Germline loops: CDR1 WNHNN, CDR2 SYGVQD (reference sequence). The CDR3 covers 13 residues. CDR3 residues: CASSAESNQPQHF. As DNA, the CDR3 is TGCGCCAGCAGTGCGGAGTCTAATCAGCCCCAGCATTTT.

Here the CDR3 DNA reads TGTGCCAGCAGCCATGGTGGACAGGGAAATCAGCCCCAGCATTTT. Translating gives CASSHGGQGNQPQHF. The V gene is TRBV3-1 (or the pseudogene TRBV3-2), the J gene TRBJ1-5; 8 nucleotides line up with TRBD1. In germline, CDR1 is LGHDT, CDR2 YNNKEL (reference sequence). J lost 4 bases, V lost 3 bases, and 5 bases had no gene match. The CDR3 is 15 amino acids.

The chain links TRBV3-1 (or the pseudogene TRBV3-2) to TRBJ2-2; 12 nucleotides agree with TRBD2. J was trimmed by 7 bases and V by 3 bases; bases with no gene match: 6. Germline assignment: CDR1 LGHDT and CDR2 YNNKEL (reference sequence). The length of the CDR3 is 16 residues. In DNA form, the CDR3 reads TGTGCCAGCAGCCAGTACACTAGCGGGGGGTACGGGGAGCTGTTTTTT. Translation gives CASSQYTSGGYGELFF.

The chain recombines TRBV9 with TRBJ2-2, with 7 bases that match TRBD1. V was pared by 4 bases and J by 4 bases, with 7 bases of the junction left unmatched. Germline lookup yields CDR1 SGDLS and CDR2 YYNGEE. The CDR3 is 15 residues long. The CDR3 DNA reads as TGTGCCAGCAGCCCTAGGACAGGCTCCACCGGGGAGCTGTTTTTT. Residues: CASSPRTGSTGELFF.

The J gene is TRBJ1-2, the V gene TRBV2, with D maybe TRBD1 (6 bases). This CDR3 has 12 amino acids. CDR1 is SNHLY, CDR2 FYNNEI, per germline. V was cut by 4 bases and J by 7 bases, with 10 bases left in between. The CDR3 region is CASSGTDLGYTF. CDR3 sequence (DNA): TGTGCCAGCAGTGGGACAGACCTTGGCTACACCTTC.

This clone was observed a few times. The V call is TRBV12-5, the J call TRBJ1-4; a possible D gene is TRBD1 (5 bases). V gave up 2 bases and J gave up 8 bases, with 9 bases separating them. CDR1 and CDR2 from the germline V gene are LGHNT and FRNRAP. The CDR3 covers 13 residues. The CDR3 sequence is CASGLQGPEKLFF. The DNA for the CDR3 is TGTGCTAGTGGTTTGCAGGGTCCGGAAAAACTGTTTTTT.

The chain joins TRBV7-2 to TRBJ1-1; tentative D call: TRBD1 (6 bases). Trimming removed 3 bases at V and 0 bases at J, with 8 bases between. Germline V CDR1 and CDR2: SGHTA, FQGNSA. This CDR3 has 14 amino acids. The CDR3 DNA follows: TGTGCCAGCAGCTTTCAGGGGATGAACACTGAAGCTTTCTTT. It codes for CASSFQGMNTEAFF.